This TCR beta chain was identified during a study of blood T cell repertoires in COVID-19. Study-level background: Sites across the United States, Italy and Spain contributed samples from acute and convalescent COVID-19. T cells, B-cell-depleted T cells, or PBMCs provided the cDNA or gDNA that served as material.

The CDR3 spans 15 residues. Deletions cut 0 bases from V and 9 bases from J, with 16 bases between. Germline V gene data show CDR1 as SGHRS and CDR2 as YFSETQ. How the authors handled the data: Amplification of reference gene primers provided the estimated nucleated cell counts. The method was immunoSEQ multiplex PCR; TCRdb's version includes in-frame clones alone and lacks a portion of them. The V and J calls and clone size are taken from that table; D and trimming were inferred from the DNA. The table includes some 31,000 clones, 88% detected once. The chain uses TRBV5-1 and TRBJ1-5; no reliable D call. The receptor's source is a human donor with active COVID-19. The donor label of this sample is uncertain. Sequenced material: peripheral blood. This CDR3 reads CASSLAAGVEWPQHF. In nucleotides, the CDR3 is TGCGCCAGCAGCTTGGCGGCCGGGGTGGAATGGCCCCAGCATTTT. The full variable domain, rest sourced from reference TRBV5-1 and TRBJ1-5, is KAGVTQTPRYLIKTRGQQVTLSCSPISGHRSVSWYQQTPGQGLQFLFEYFSETQRNKGNFPGRFSGRQFSNSRSEMNVSTLELGDSALYLCASSLAAGVEWPQHFGDGTRLSIL.